The TCR beta chain under discussion was sequenced for a study of OX40 agonist ivuxolimab in advanced cancers. At the level of the study: Hepatocellular carcinoma, melanoma, renal cell or head and neck cancer occurred in dose-escalation patients.

The protocol was immunoSEQ multiplex PCR, while the TCRdb copy is restricted to in-frame clones and leaves out a portion. The sample shows some 50,000 clones, around 84% of them seen only once. The clonotype originates from an adult with an advanced solid tumor such as melanoma, head and neck, liver or kidney cancer. The material was CD4+ or CD8+ T cells sorted from blood, obtained in a trial of the OX40 agonist ivuxolimab.

The CDR3 sequence is CASSYLGGETQYF. The CDR3 DNA sequence: TGTGCCAGCAGTTACCTCGGGGGGGAGACCCAGTACTTC. This sequence joins TRBV6-5 and TRBJ2-5; TRBD2 matches 7 bases. CDR1 MNHEY and CDR2 SVGAGI come from the germline V gene. The CDR3 sequence is 13 residues long. The J segment lost 5 bases and the V segment lost 2 bases, leaving 2 bases of the junction unmatched.